This T cell receptor (beta chain) appears in the sequencing data of a study of T-cell reconstitution after alpha-beta-depleted transplantation in children. Study-level findings and limits: T cells produced anew were the main source of T-cell counts and diversity one year after transplant. Two months or so post-transplant, alpha-beta T cells reportedly derived from several hundred expanded graft clones.

The TCRbeta library was prepared with unique molecular identifiers. TCRdb recomputed calls from the PCR reads with MiXCR, one row per CDR3 protein. The table records more than 100,000 distinct CDR3 sequences, more than 20% of them present only once. In its sample, this clonotype was seen many times. Its antigen is still unknown. Germline CDR1 and CDR2: SQVTM and ANQGSEA. The CDR3 extends over 12 amino acids. V was cut by 3 bases and J by 3 bases, with 9 bases left in between. The material was PBMCs, mostly from graft donor cells, obtained 180 days after TCRalphabeta/CD19-depleted stem cell transplant. The sequence came from a male patient between 2 and 10 years old who had a stem cell transplant for chronic granulomatous disease, so the T cells may come from the graft donor. This chain connects TRBV29-1 to TRBJ2-7; tentative D call: TRBD2 (6 bases). Here the CDR3 DNA reads TGCAGCGTTGATGAGGGAGGCTACGAGCAGTACTTC. It encodes CSVDEGGYEQYF.